One T cell receptor (beta chain) is described in this entry. The data stem from a study of blood T cell repertoires in COVID-19. Across the whole study: The United States, Italy and Spain supplied acute and convalescent COVID-19 samples. PBMCs, B-cell-depleted T cells, or T cells were the source of the cDNA or gDNA that made up the material.

V was clipped by 3 bases and J by 2 bases; unmatched bases: 1. The CDR3 contains 13 residues. CDR1 and CDR2 from the germline V gene are SGHAT and FQNNGV. Sequencing used immunoSEQ multiplex PCR; TCRdb keeps in-frame clones, though not all of them. The sample lists 100,000 to 150,000 clones, more than 65% seen once, with about 2.2% in the top ten. The receptor's source is a woman aged 65 to 85 with acute or convalescent COVID-19. The sample comprised peripheral blood. The V gene is TRBV11-2, the J gene TRBJ2-7; 7 positions match TRBD2. The CDR3 DNA is TGTGCCAGCAGCTTCGCGGGGGCCTACGAGCAGTACTTC. Protein sequence: CASSFAGAYEQYF.